The clone carrying this T cell receptor (beta chain) was seen more than once but under ten times. The antigen is undetermined. These data belong to a study of post-analysis software for immune sequencing data. For the study at large: Included among the disease courses, which were recorded for the cohort, were relapsing-remitting, secondary progressive and progressive-relapsing multiple sclerosis. Findings and caveats of the study: Among four or five TRBV segments more frequent in patients than controls were TRBV5-6, TRBV5-1 and TRBV20-1.

The CDR3 runs 20 residues. Trimming took 7 bases from V and 3 from J; bases not matched to a gene: 18. Germline values: CDR1 SGHVS, CDR2 FQNEAQ. Every TCR beta cDNA library bore unique molecular identifiers. Input of 1 to 10 million T cells yielded 450,000 to 550,000 cDNA molecules. A single record per CDR3 protein comes from TCRdb applying MiXCR to the PCR reads. Of 750,000 to 950,000 distinct CDR3 sequences listed, about 50% are singletons. The sequence derives from a girl aged 5-17 years with multiple sclerosis. J is TRBJ2-3 and V is TRBV7-8; TRBD2 aligns across 14 bases. The source material was blood. CDR3 nucleotide sequence: TGTGCCAGCAACCTTCGCGGACTAGCGGGGGGCACCATCACTACAGATACGCAGTATTTT. Protein sequence: CASNLRGLAGGTITTDTQYF.